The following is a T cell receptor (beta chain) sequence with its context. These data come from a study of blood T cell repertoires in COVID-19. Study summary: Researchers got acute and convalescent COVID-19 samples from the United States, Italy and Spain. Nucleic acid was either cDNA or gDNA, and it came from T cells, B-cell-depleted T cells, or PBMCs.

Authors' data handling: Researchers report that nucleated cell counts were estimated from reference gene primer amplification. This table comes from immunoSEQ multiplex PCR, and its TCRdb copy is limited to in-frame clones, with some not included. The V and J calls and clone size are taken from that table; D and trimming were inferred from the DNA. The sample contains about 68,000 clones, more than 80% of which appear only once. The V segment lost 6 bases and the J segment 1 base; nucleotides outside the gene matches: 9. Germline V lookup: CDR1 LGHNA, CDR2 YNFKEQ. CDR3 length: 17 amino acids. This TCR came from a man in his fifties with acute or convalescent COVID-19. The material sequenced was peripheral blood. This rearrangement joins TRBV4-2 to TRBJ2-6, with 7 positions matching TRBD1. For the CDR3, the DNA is TGTGCCAGCAGGAGGACAGGCAGGTTTTCTGGGGCCAACGTCCTGACTTTC. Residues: CASRRTGRFSGANVLTF.